These T cell receptor beta chains were read from a single sample in a study of CD8 T cells in ankylosing spondylitis. TCRdb itself ran the 5' RACE reads through MiXCR, one entry per CDR3 protein. The data show 250,000 to 300,000 distinct CDR3 sequences, 20% seen once. Input material: blood, either unsorted or a sorted T cell fraction (not recorded which). These TCRs come from a male donor with ankylosing spondylitis or in good health (not recorded which). CDR3s include the opening cysteine and the closing phenylalanine or tryptophan. A D gene is named only where the DNA matches it firmly. A clone size is listed for some rows: how often the clone was seen (once, few, many), or a class if it is expanded.

TRBV15	TRBJ2-5	-	many	TGTGCCACCAGTTCTATTGTCGGGGATCAAGAGACCCAGTACTTC	CATSSIVGDQETQYF
TRBV29-1	TRBJ2-3	TRBD1	few	TGCAGCGTTAAAGACAGGGGACGCGCAGATACGCAGTATTTT	CSVKDRGRADTQYF
TRBV7-9	TRBJ2-2	-	-	TGTGCCAGCAGCTTACTGCCCGACAACACCGGGGAGCTGTTTTTT	CASSLLPDNTGELFF
TRBV18	TRBJ1-2	TRBD1	-	TGTGCCAGCACAAACCTACAGGGGCTGGTAGGCTACACCTTC	CASTNLQGLVGYTF
TRBV20-1	TRBJ2-5	TRBD2	-	TGCAGTGCTAGTATGGCTAGCGGGAGTGAGACCCAGTACTTC	CSASMASGSETQYF
TRBV10-3	TRBJ2-2	-	few	TGTGCCATCAAGGTTAGGACCGGGGAGCTGTTTTTT	CAIKVRTGELFF
TRBV7-7	TRBJ2-3	TRBD1	many	TGTGCTAGCAGCCCAGGGGGTGGGGATACGCAGTATTTT	CASSPGGGDTQYF
TRBV5-1	TRBJ2-1	TRBD2	-	TGCGCCAGCAGCTTGGCCGGACTAGCGAAGGGGAATGAGCAGTTCTTC	CASSLAGLAKGNEQFF
TRBV5-1	TRBJ1-3	-	few	TGCGCCAGCAGCTTGGCCCCAGGGTCTGGAAACACCATATATTTT	CASSLAPGSGNTIYF
TRBV6-5	TRBJ1-4	-	-	TGTGCCAGCAGTTACTCCGGGAATGAAAAACTGTTTTTT	CASSYSGNEKLFF
TRBV28	TRBJ1-5	-	few	TGTGCCAGCAACATCCAGGTGAATAGCAATCAGCCCCAGCATTTT	CASNIQVNSNQPQHF
TRBV9	TRBJ1-1	-	many	TGTGCCAGCAGCGTAGGGTTCATGAACACTGAAGCTTTCTTT	CASSVGFMNTEAFF
TRBV20-1	TRBJ2-2	TRBD2	few	TGCAGTGCTAGAAATACAGCGGGAGGTGTCCACACCGGGGAGCTGTTTTTT	CSARNTAGGVHTGELFF
TRBV24-1	TRBJ2-1	-	-	TGTGCCACCAGTGATTTGATCGAGACCAATGAGCAGTTCTTC	CATSDLIETNEQFF
TRBV5-1	TRBJ1-6	-	few	TGCGCCAGCAGCTCGAATACAGCCGCGAATTCACCCCTCCACTTT	CASSSNTAANSPLHF
TRBV12-3/TRBV12-4	TRBJ2-5	-	few	TGTGCCAGCAGTTTAGGTATCCAACAGGGAGAGACCCAGTACTTC	CASSLGIQQGETQYF
TRBV3-1	TRBJ2-5	TRBD1	-	TGTGCCAGCAGCCCCGGACAGGGGTTTGGGGAGACCCAGTACTTC	CASSPGQGFGETQYF
TRBV6-5	TRBJ1-1	-	-	TGTGCCAGCAGCGAGGGGACTGAAGCTTTCTTT	CASSEGTEAFF
TRBV12-3/TRBV12-4	TRBJ2-1	TRBD2	few	TGTGCCAGCAGTTTAGTGGAGGCGGGAGACAATGAGCAGTTCTTC	CASSLVEAGDNEQFF
TRBV11-2	TRBJ2-1	-	-	TGTGCCAGCAGCCCCCGATCCAACTCCTACAATGAGCAGTTCTTC	CASSPRSNSYNEQFF
TRBV7-9	TRBJ2-3	-	-	TGTGCCAGCAGCTACGGACTTAGCACAGATACGCAGTATTTT	CASSYGLSTDTQYF
TRBV12-3/TRBV12-4	TRBJ1-3	TRBD1	-	TGTGCCAGCAGTGATGGACAGGGGATCTCTGGAAACACCATATATTTT	CASSDGQGISGNTIYF
TRBV29-1	TRBJ1-2	TRBD1	-	TGCAGCGCCCGGACAGGGGGCGGGTATGGCTACACCTTC	CSARTGGGYGYTF
TRBV7-2	TRBJ2-2	-	few	TGTGCCAGCAGCTTAGGAGGTGTGGAGCTGTTTTTT	CASSLGGVELFF
TRBV29-1	TRBJ2-1	TRBD2	many	TGCAGCGTTGGGCCTAGCGGGGATGAGCAGTTCTTC	CSVGPSGDEQFF
TRBV20-1	TRBJ2-3	-	many	TGCAGTGCTAGCACAGATACGCAGTATTTT	CSASTDTQYF
TRBV6-1	TRBJ1-6	-	few	TGTGCCAGCAGCTTCAGGGGTTCACCCCTCCACTTT	CASSFRGSPLHF
TRBV10-1	TRBJ2-3	TRBD1	few	TGCGCCAGCAGTGATAGGCCCCGGGACAGGGGGATACCTAGCACAGATACGCAGTATTTT	CASSDRPRDRGIPSTDTQYF
TRBV20-1	TRBJ2-2	TRBD2	-	TGCAGTGCTAGACTAGCGGTCACCGGGGAGCTGTTTTTT	CSARLAVTGELFF
TRBV29-1	TRBJ1-2	TRBD1	few	TGCAGCGTTTACTTACTGAGGGGGCGCGTTAACTATGGCTACACCTTC	CSVYLLRGRVNYGYTF
TRBV5-1	TRBJ1-3	-	many	TGCGCCAGCAGCGGGGATGGAAACACCATATATTTT	CASSGDGNTIYF
TRBV2	TRBJ2-2	TRBD1	few	TGTGCCAGCAGTGAGTGGACAGGGGTTGTTAGCACCGGGGAGCTGTTTTTT	CASSEWTGVVSTGELFF
TRBV18	TRBJ2-3	-	few	TGTGCCAGCTCACCACACCTGGATACGCAGTATTTT	CASSPHLDTQYF
TRBV20-1	TRBJ2-3	TRBD2	many	TGCAGTGCTGGGACTAGCGGAATCACAGATACGCAGTATTTT	CSAGTSGITDTQYF
TRBV5-1	TRBJ2-3	-	-	TGCGCCAGCAGCTTGGGAAAAGATACGCAGTATTTT	CASSLGKDTQYF
TRBV5-1	TRBJ1-2	-	few	TGCGCCAGCAGCTTGGATCTCGGTAACTATGGCTACACCTTC	CASSLDLGNYGYTF
TRBV5-1	TRBJ2-1	TRBD2	-	TGCGCCAGTAGAATAGCGGGGGGGCTTCACAATGAGCAGTTCTTC	CASRIAGGLHNEQFF
TRBV7-2	TRBJ1-3	-	-	TGTGCCAGCAGCTTAGCGTCCAGGCGCGGAAACACCATATATTTT	CASSLASRRGNTIYF
TRBV12-3/TRBV12-4	TRBJ2-3	TRBD2	few	TGTGCCAGCAGCCAGAGTCACGCGGGAGGTAGCACAGATACGCAGTATTTT	CASSQSHAGGSTDTQYF
TRBV9	TRBJ2-2	TRBD2	-	TGTGCCAGCAGCGTAGCGGGAGGGGCGTTCACCGGGGAGCTGTTTTTT	CASSVAGGAFTGELFF
TRBV24-1	TRBJ1-6	-	many	TGTGCCACCAGGGCAGGGTCGAGACGACCCCTCCACTTT	CATRAGSRRPLHF
TRBV7-6	TRBJ1-3	-	many	TGTGCCAGCAGCCCCGGGCCGGGATACTCTGGAAACACCATATATTTT	CASSPGPGYSGNTIYF
TRBV15	TRBJ1-1	-	few	TGTGCCACCAGCAGAGCGGTGAGGGTGCGTGCCACTGAAGCTTTCTTT	CATSRAVRVRATEAFF
TRBV6-1	TRBJ2-2	-	few	TGTGCCAGCAGACCATATATGAGGGGGGACACCGGGGAGCTGTTTTTT	CASRPYMRGDTGELFF
TRBV9	TRBJ1-2	-	few	TGTGCCAGCAGCGTCAGGGCTAACTATGGCTACACCTTC	CASSVRANYGYTF
TRBV7-9	TRBJ2-1	TRBD1	few	TGTGCCAGCATCGCGACAGGGAGATACAATGAGCAGTTCTTC	CASIATGRYNEQFF
TRBV5-1	TRBJ2-3	TRBD2	many	TGCGCCAGCAGCATCGGACTAGCGGGGGGTGGAGGAGATACGCAGTATTTT	CASSIGLAGGGGDTQYF
TRBV20-1	TRBJ2-5	-	many	TGCAGTGCAGTGGGTGTTGTGGGAGAGACCCAGTACTTC	CSAVGVVGETQYF
TRBV6-1	TRBJ2-2	-	many	TGTGCCAGCTCCGGGGCCGACACCGGGGAGCTGTTTTTT	CASSGADTGELFF
TRBV5-1	TRBJ1-4	-	-	TGCGCCAGCAGCGAGACGACAGGAAATGAAAAACTGTTTTTT	CASSETTGNEKLFF
TRBV5-1	TRBJ2-1	TRBD2	few	TGCGCCAGCAGCCGACTAGCGGGAGGGCCTTCTGATGAGCAGTTCTTC	CASSRLAGGPSDEQFF
TRBV5-4	TRBJ2-5	-	-	TGTGCCAGCAGCTCCAGTAATCAAGAGACCCAGTACTTC	CASSSSNQETQYF
TRBV7-7	TRBJ2-5	-	many	TGTGCCAGCAGCTTAGGCGGGATCGAGACCCAGTACTTC	CASSLGGIETQYF
TRBV5-1	TRBJ2-2	-	few	TGCGCCAGCAGCTTGTTTCCGAACCTAAACACCGGGGAGCTGTTTTTT	CASSLFPNLNTGELFF
TRBV28	TRBJ2-5	-	few	TGTGCCAGCAGTCACCTCGGGGACCAAGAGACCCAGTACTTC	CASSHLGDQETQYF
TRBV27	TRBJ2-2	-	-	TGTGCCAGCAGCGACCCCCGGGCGTTCCGGGAGCTGTTTTTT	CASSDPRAFRELFF